The 22 T cell receptor beta chains given below trace back to one sample, sequenced in a study of shared clonotypes between healthy human individuals. CD8 cells regarded as naive lacked CD45RO, were positively chosen for CCR7, and omitted terminally differentiated effector memory CD45RA+ cells. Generated by immunoSEQ multiplex PCR, the TCRdb table keeps only in-frame clones and is missing some. The sample has about 650,000 clones; over 95% are singletons. Sequencing used naive CD8+ T cells sorted from blood. The origin of the receptors is a woman aged 25 to 39 in good health.

This chain joins TRBV29-1 and TRBJ2-4, with D perhaps matching TRBD2 (6 bases). Germline CDR1 SQVTM, CDR2 ANQGSEA. The length of the CDR3 is 11 residues. V was trimmed by 5 bases and J by 7 bases, leaving 9 bases between them. This CDR3 reads CSVTSSNIQYF. CDR3 coding DNA: TGCAGCGTTACTAGCAGTAACATTCAGTACTTC.

The rearrangement links TRBV6-5 to TRBJ1-1; D is possibly TRBD1 (6 bases). Looked up from germline, CDR1 is MNHEY and CDR2 is SVGAGI. The CDR3 is 11 amino acids. Trimming cost V 10 bases and J 5 bases, with 11 bases left between them. The CDR3 reads CATTDSTEAFF. The DNA of the CDR3 is TGTGCCACCACGGACAGTACTGAAGCTTTCTTT.

This clone appeared a single time. The rearrangement links TRBV6-5 to TRBJ2-7; perhaps TRBD1 as D (5 bases). The germline V gene has CDR1 MNHEY and CDR2 SVGAGI. The CDR3 totals 15 residues. V gave up 2 bases and J gave up 0 bases, with 11 bases separating them. CDR3 DNA: TGTGCCAGCAGTTACGGCAGGGAAGCCTCCTACGAGCAGTACTTC. Amino acids: CASSYGREASYEQYF.

This sequence joins TRBV7-9 and TRBJ2-3, with D unclear. The V gene's germline CDR1 is SEHNR and CDR2 FQNEAQ (reference sequence). The CDR3 contains 14 residues. Trimming removed 6 bases from V and 0 bases from J, with 10 bases in between. The CDR3 reads CASSLLTSTDTQYF. For the CDR3, the DNA is TGTGCCAGCAGTTTGTTAACTAGCACAGATACGCAGTATTTT.

This clone appeared once. This rearrangement joins TRBV28 to TRBJ2-7; 10 positions match TRBD2. The CDR3 contains 14 residues. Trimming took 6 bases from V and 6 from J; bases not matched to a gene: 8. In germline, CDR1 is MDHEN, CDR2 SYDVKM. The CDR3 region is CASSWASGSSEQYF. The CDR3 nucleotides are TGTGCCAGCAGCTGGGCTAGCGGGAGTTCCGAGCAGTACTTC.

The chain couples TRBV5-4 to TRBJ1-5; D is undetermined. V dropped 4 bases and J dropped 4 bases, with 6 bases sitting between them. The CDR3 has 12 amino acids. The germline V gene encodes CDR1 SGHNT and CDR2 YYREEE (reference sequence). DNA for the CDR3: TGTGCCAGCAGCCTCCCTAATCAGCCCCAGCATTTT. Its translation is CASSLPNQPQHF.

The CDR3 loop is CASSYSGQGQYTF. Here the CDR3 DNA reads TGTGCCAGCAGTTACTCGGGACAGGGCCAGTACACCTTC. The V and J genes are TRBV6-5 and TRBJ1-2, with 9 bases identical to TRBD1. Germline V gene sequence: CDR1 MNHEY, CDR2 SVGAGI. This CDR3 has 13 amino acids. Losses at the gene ends were 0 bases for V and 11 bases for J; bases not matched to a gene: 4.

The chain links TRBV4-2 to TRBJ1-2; D might be TRBD1 (5 bases). The germline gives CDR1 LGHNA, CDR2 YNFKEQ. V lost 1 base and J lost 4, with 10 bases in between. The CDR3 runs 14 residues. CDR3 sequence: CASSQVEGVYGYTF. The CDR3 nucleotides read TGTGCCAGCAGCCAAGTTGAAGGGGTCTATGGCTACACCTTC.

The chain links TRBV27 to TRBJ2-2; TRBD1 matches 9 bases. This CDR3 is 15 amino acids long. V lost 7 bases, J lost 4 bases, and 7 bases stayed unmatched. Germline V lookup: CDR1 MNHEY, CDR2 SMNVEV (reference sequence). As DNA, the CDR3 is TGTGCCAGCATTTCCGGGACAGGGACCACCGGGGAGCTGTTTTTT. Translation gives CASISGTGTTGELFF.

The chain employs TRBV7-8 and TRBJ2-1; TRBD2 aligns across 12 bases. With V trimmed by 4 bases and J by 7 bases, 5 bases remained unmatched. CDR1 is SGHVS and CDR2 is FQNEAQ in the germline V gene. The CDR3 length is 15 residues. The CDR3 DNA is TGTGCCAGCAGCTGGGGAACTAGCGGGGGGAATGAGCAGTTCTTC. This codes for CASSWGTSGGNEQFF.

The CDR3: CASSLVPPDRVYNEQFF. DNA of the CDR3: TGTGCCAGCAGCTTAGTCCCCCCCGACAGAGTCTACAATGAGCAGTTCTTC. V usage is TRBV7-9 and J usage is TRBJ2-1; possibly TRBD1 for D (5 bases). V was shortened by 1 base and J by 3 bases, with 16 bases between the two germline ends. This CDR3 has 17 residues. Germline lookup yields CDR1 SEHNR and CDR2 FQNEAQ (reference sequence).

The chain joins TRBV5-1 to TRBJ1-1; D may be TRBD1 (6 bases). V was trimmed by 6 bases and J by 3 bases, leaving 21 bases between them. Germline assignment: CDR1 SGHRS and CDR2 YFSETQ. The CDR3 has 16 amino acids. The CDR3, as DNA: TGCGCCAGCACCCCAGGCCTCGGGGGGCGCGACACTGAAGCTTTCTTT. Protein: CASTPGLGGRDTEAFF. Full variable domain (outside the CDR3, taken from reference TRBV5-1 and TRBJ1-1): KAGVTQTPRYLIKTRGQQVTLSCSPISGHRSVSWYQQTPGQGLQFLFEYFSETQRNKGNFPGRFSGRQFSNSRSEMNVSTLELGDSALYLCASTPGLGGRDTEAFFGQGTRLTVV.

The DNA of the CDR3 is TGTGCCAGCAGCCCGACTAGAGGGGTCTACGAGCAGTACTTC. It yields the protein CASSPTRGVYEQYF. This chain links TRBV11-2 with TRBJ2-7; D may be TRBD2 (6 bases). This CDR3 region has 14 residues. Per the germline V gene, CDR1 is SGHAT and CDR2 is FQNNGV. V was trimmed by 5 bases and J by 3 bases, leaving 14 bases between them. Variable domain in full (rest from reference TRBV11-2 and TRBJ2-7): EAGVAQSPRYKIIEKRQSVAFWCNPISGHATLYWYQQILGQGPKLLIQFQNNGVVDDSQLPKDRFSAERLKGVDSTLKIQPAKLEDSAVYLCASSPTRGVYEQYFGPGTRLTVT.

This clone appeared once. The chain employs TRBV28 and TRBJ2-7; 7 positions match TRBD2. The V segment lost 4 bases and the J segment 1 base; nucleotides outside the gene matches: 13. The V gene's germline CDR1 is MDHEN and CDR2 SYDVKM. The CDR3 loop spans 17 amino acids. The CDR3 region is CASSSLKVREGSYEQYF. DNA for the CDR3: TGTGCCAGCAGTTCCCTTAAAGTAAGGGAGGGGTCCTACGAGCAGTACTTC. Full variable domain (missing parts from reference TRBV28 and TRBJ2-7): DVKVTQSSRYLVKRTGEKVFLECVQDMDHENMFWYRQDPGLGLRLIYFSYDVKMKEKGDIPEGYSVSREKKERFSLILESASTNQTSMYLCASSSLKVREGSYEQYFGPGTRLTVT.

This clone showed up just once. The V gene is TRBV27, the J gene TRBJ2-3; 7 bases are shared with TRBD1. This CDR3 region has 14 residues. CDR1 and CDR2 (germline): MNHEY, SMNVEV (reference sequence). The V and J ends lost 1 base and 8 bases, in that order; junction bases with no gene match: 6. Here the CDR3 reads CASSLYRGEATQYF. The DNA of the CDR3 is TGTGCCAGCAGTTTATACAGGGGAGAAGCTACGCAGTATTTT.

The rearrangement links TRBV2 to TRBJ1-1; the match to TRBD1 covers 7 bases. The germline CDR1 and CDR2 sequences are SNHLY and FYNNEI. With 9 bases clipped from V and 4 bases from J, the junction kept 8 bases outside the gene matches. This CDR3 has 13 residues. CDR3 sequence: CARTGRSSTEAFF. In DNA, the CDR3 is TGTGCCAGGACAGGGCGGTCAAGCACTGAAGCTTTCTTT. Full variable domain (remainder filled in from reference TRBV2 and TRBJ1-1): EPEVTQTPSHQVTQMGQEVILRCVPISNHLYFYWYRQILGQKVEFLVSFYNNEISEKSEIFDDQFSVERPDGSNFTLKIRSTKLEDSAMYFCARTGRSSTEAFFGQGTRLTVV.

The gene calls are TRBV7-9 and TRBJ2-3; TRBD2 aligns across 8 bases. This CDR3 spans 15 amino acids. V trimming: 8 bases; J trimming: 4 bases; junction bases outside the gene matches: 11. In germline, CDR1 is SEHNR, CDR2 FQNEAQ (reference sequence). The CDR3 region is CASFPSGSHPDTQYF. In nucleotides, the CDR3 is TGTGCCAGCTTTCCCAGCGGGAGCCATCCAGATACGCAGTATTTT.

The J gene is TRBJ2-4, the V gene TRBV4-2; 9 bases agree with TRBD1. V gave up 5 bases and J gave up 9 bases; unmatched junction bases: 8. The CDR3 sequence is 14 residues long. Germline V CDR1 and CDR2: LGHNA, YNFKEQ. CDR3 amino acids: CASSEDRGFSIQYF. CDR3 DNA sequence: TGTGCCAGCAGCGAGGACAGGGGATTTAGCATTCAGTACTTC.

The chain links TRBV6-8 to TRBJ2-1; TRBD2 matches at 9 bases. CDR1 MNHGY and CDR2 SAAAGT come from the germline V gene. This CDR3 comprises 15 residues. With 7 bases clipped from V and 7 bases from J, the junction kept 11 bases outside the gene matches. The CDR3 DNA reads TGTGCCAGCACTTTCGGCGGGAGGGCCGGAAATGAGCAGTTCTTC. Translating it yields CASTFGGRAGNEQFF.

The chain joins TRBV2 to TRBJ2-1; TRBD1 or TRBD2 may be the D gene (5 bases each). There are 13 residues in the CDR3. Deletions cut 3 bases from V and 4 bases from J, with 7 bases between. CDR1 SNHLY and CDR2 FYNNEI come from the germline V gene. The DNA for the CDR3 is TGTGCCAGCAGTGATGAGGGGTACAATGAGCAGTTCTTC. It encodes CASSDEGYNEQFF.

The J gene is TRBJ1-1, the V gene TRBV5-4; D not resolved. V lost 0 bases and J lost 0, with 9 bases in between. The germline gives CDR1 SGHNT, CDR2 YYREEE (reference sequence). The CDR3 extends over 15 amino acids. The CDR3 loop reads CASSLAPGMNTEAFF. The CDR3 bases are TGTGCCAGCAGCTTGGCCCCGGGGATGAACACTGAAGCTTTCTTT. The full variable domain, rest sourced from reference TRBV5-4 and TRBJ1-1, is ETGVTQSPTHLIKTRGQQVTLRCSSQSGHNTVSWYQQALGQGPQFIFQYYREEENGRGNFPPRFSGLQFPNYSSELNVNALELDDSALYLCASSLAPGMNTEAFFGQGTRLTVV.

V and J are TRBV14 and TRBJ2-7; D is unclear. The V end was cut by 3 bases, the J end by 2 bases, with 11 bases between. This CDR3 spans 14 amino acids. In germline, CDR1 is SGHDN, CDR2 FVKESK. CDR3: CASSHPRDPYEQYF. CDR3 coding DNA: TGTGCCAGCAGCCATCCTAGGGATCCCTACGAGCAGTACTTC.